These T cell receptor beta chains were read from a single sample in a study of beta chain features in type 1 diabetes. Clones were read by immunoSEQ multiplex PCR, and TCRdb kept only the in-frame ones, dropping some. The sample lists hundreds of thousands of clones; roughly 13% were seen once. Sequenced material: naive CD4+ T cells from blood. The source is a man younger than 30 with type 1 diabetes. The CDR3 runs from the conserved cysteine through the conserved F or W. A D gene is named only where the DNA matches it firmly. Size tells how often a clone was seen (once, few, many) or the class of an expanded clone, and some rows leave it out.

v_gene	j_gene	abundance	d_gene	CDR3nt	CDR3aa
TRBV29-1	TRBJ1-2	few	NA	TGCAGCGTTGGCCTTCAGGAACGGGGAGGCTACACCTTC	CSVGLQERGGYTF
TRBV19	TRBJ2-5	few	NA	TGTGCCAAACACCCCCCCGGAGCCGCACGAGTAGTCCAAGAGACCCAGTACTTC	CAKHPPGAARVVQETQYF
TRBV10-3	TRBJ2-5	few	TRBD2	TGTGCCATCAGCCCCACAATAGCGGGGGCCGCAGGGACCCAGTACTTC	CAISPTIAGAAGTQYF
TRBV7-2	TRBJ2-3	few	NA	TGTGCCAGCAGCTTGATGGCAGGGAACACAGATACGCAGTATTTT	CASSLMAGNTDTQYF
TRBV2	TRBJ2-7	NA	TRBD1	TGTGCCAGCAGTGAAACGAGCAGGGGGCGCCAAGAGCAGTACTTC	CASSETSRGRQEQYF
TRBV2	TRBJ1-2	few	TRBD1	TGTGCCAGCAGACGGGACAGCGCTAACTATGGCTACACCTTC	CASRRDSANYGYTF
TRBV28	TRBJ2-7	few	NA	TGTGCCAGCAGTTCGGGTAGGGAGCAGTACTTC	CASSSGREQYF
TRBV29-1	TRBJ1-1	few	NA	TGCAGCGTTGAAAACACGCTGAACACTGAAGCTTTCTTT	CSVENTLNTEAFF
TRBV28	TRBJ2-3	NA	NA	TGTGCCAGCAGTGACCCACAGGGAGGCACGCAGTATTTT	CASSDPQGGTQYF
TRBV4-1	TRBJ2-1	once	NA	TGCGCCAGCAGCTCCCCGGTCCTTAGCTCCTACAATGAGCAGTTCTTC	CASSSPVLSSYNEQFF
TRBV7-3	TRBJ2-2	NA	NA	TGTGCCAGCAGCTTAGTGGGGCTATCGAACACCGGGGAGCTGTTTTTT	CASSLVGLSNTGELFF
TRBV6-5	TRBJ1-4	NA	TRBD1	TGTGCCACAGCGGGACAGTTCAATAGTAATGAAAAACTGTTTTTT	CATAGQFNSNEKLFF
TRBV29-1	TRBJ2-3	few	NA	TGCAGCGTTGATGGGTTAGATACGCAGTATTTT	CSVDGLDTQYF
TRBV14	TRBJ2-3	few	NA	TGTGCCAGCAGCCAAGTGAGTTGGTATGTGGATACGCAGTATTTT	CASSQVSWYVDTQYF
TRBV5-4	TRBJ2-1	few	NA	TGTGCCAGCAGCTTGGGGCCCGTTCCCGAGCAGTTCTTC	CASSLGPVPEQFF
TRBV27	TRBJ2-7	few	TRBD2	TGTGCCAGCAGTTTGACTAGCGGGGGACTATACTACGAGCAGTACTTC	CASSLTSGGLYYEQYF
TRBV1	TRBJ2-5	few	NA	TGCACCAGCAGCATGGGCGGCCGAATACCTCAGGAGACCCAGTACTTC	CTSSMGGRIPQETQYF
TRBV18	TRBJ2-1	few	NA	TGTGCCAGCTCCAGGGATGCGTCCTACAATGAGCAGTTCTTC	CASSRDASYNEQFF
TRBV6-6	TRBJ1-2	few	NA	TGTGCCAGCACCTCTTTTGAGGGTCATTCCTATGGCTACACCTTC	CASTSFEGHSYGYTF
TRBV2	TRBJ2-7	NA	NA	TGTGCCAGCACATTCAGAGACTACGAGCAGTACTTC	CASTFRDYEQYF
TRBV30	TRBJ1-5	NA	NA	TGTGCCTGGAGTGTACGAAGTCCCAGCCCAAATCAGCCCCAGCATTTT	CAWSVRSPSPNQPQHF
TRBV2	TRBJ1-2	NA	TRBD1	TGTGCCAGCAGCGCCCAGGGACAGGGGTCTGGCTACACCTTC	CASSAQGQGSGYTF
TRBV10-3	TRBJ1-5	few	NA	TGTGCCACCACTTGGGAAGGGTTTGGTCAGCCCCAGCATTTT	CATTWEGFGQPQHF
TRBV30	TRBJ1-2	NA	NA	TGTGCCTGCACTCCCATGGTAGTTTTCAACTATGGCTACACCTTC	CACTPMVVFNYGYTF
TRBV2	TRBJ2-2	NA	NA	TGTGCCAGCAGTGGCTCAGAGGCCGGGGAGCTGTTTTTT	CASSGSEAGELFF
TRBV27	TRBJ2-2	few	TRBD1	TGTGCCAGCAGTTTTCTGACAGGGGGCTCCGGGGAGCTGTTTTTT	CASSFLTGGSGELFF
TRBV6-1	TRBJ2-2	NA	NA	TGTGCCACCGTGAGGCACCTTAATGAGGAGCTGTTTTTT	CATVRHLNEELFF
TRBV6-5	TRBJ2-3	few	NA	TGTGCCAGCAGTTACTCGGTGTTCAGTACAGATACGCAGTATTTT	CASSYSVFSTDTQYF
TRBV27	TRBJ2-6	NA	TRBD2	TGTGCCAGCACCGAACTCGGGGGGACCGGGGCCAACGTCCTGACTTTC	CASTELGGTGANVLTF
TRBV29-1	TRBJ2-6	NA	NA	TGCAGCGTTGAAGATACGGTCTCTGGGGCCAACGTCCTGACTTTC	CSVEDTVSGANVLTF
TRBV10-3	TRBJ2-1	NA	TRBD1	TGTGCCAGCAGACAGGGGCCAAACAATGAGCAGTTCTTC	CASRQGPNNEQFF